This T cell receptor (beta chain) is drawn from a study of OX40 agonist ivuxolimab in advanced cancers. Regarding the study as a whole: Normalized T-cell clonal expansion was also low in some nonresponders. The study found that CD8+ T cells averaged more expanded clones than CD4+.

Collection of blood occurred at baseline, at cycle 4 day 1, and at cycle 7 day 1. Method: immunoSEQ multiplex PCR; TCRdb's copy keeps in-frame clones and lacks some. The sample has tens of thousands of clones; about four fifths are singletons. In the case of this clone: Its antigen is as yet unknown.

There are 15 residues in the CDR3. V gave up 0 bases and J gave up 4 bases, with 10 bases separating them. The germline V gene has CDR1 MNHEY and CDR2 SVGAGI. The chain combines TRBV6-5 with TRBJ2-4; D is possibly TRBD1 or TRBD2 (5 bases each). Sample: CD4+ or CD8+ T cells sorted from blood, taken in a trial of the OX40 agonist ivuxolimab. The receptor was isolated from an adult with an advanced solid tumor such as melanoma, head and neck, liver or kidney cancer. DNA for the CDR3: TGTGCCAGCAGTTACTCGGGGACGGTAAAAAACATTCAGTACTTC. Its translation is CASSYSGTVKNIQYF.